Shown below are 3 T cell receptor beta chains from a single sample sequenced in a study of beta chain features in type 1 diabetes. What was sequenced were expressed TCRB transcripts, since all of the isolated RNA had been reverse transcribed. Generated by immunoSEQ multiplex PCR, the TCRdb table keeps only in-frame clones and is missing some. The sample carries about 900,000 clones, roughly 15% recorded once. The sequenced sample consisted of naive CD4+ T cells from blood. The receptors were gathered from a young woman in good health.

This clone came up a few times. CDR3 bases: TGTGCCAGCTCACCCACCGGGGGCGGAGTCTCCTACGAGCAGTACTTC. It is translated as CASSPTGGGVSYEQYF. The gene calls are TRBV18 and TRBJ2-7; D may match TRBD1 or TRBD2 (6 bases each). This CDR3 contains 16 residues. V lost 3 bases to trimming and J lost 0 bases, with 15 bases between them. Germline values: CDR1 KGHSH, CDR2 LQKENI.

This clone was observed a few times. This chain links TRBV5-1 with TRBJ1-4, with 8 bases identical to TRBD1. This CDR3 comprises 15 residues. Germline lookup yields CDR1 SGHRS and CDR2 YFSETQ. V was pared by 4 bases and J by 6 bases, with 8 bases of the junction left unmatched. CDR3 coding DNA: TGCGCCAGCAGCCCGTCCGGGACAGGTCATGAAAAACTGTTTTTT. This sequence encodes CASSPSGTGHEKLFF. Combining the CDR3 with reference TRBV5-1 and TRBJ1-4 gives the whole variable domain KAGVTQTPRYLIKTRGQQVTLSCSPISGHRSVSWYQQTPGQGLQFLFEYFSETQRNKGNFPGRFSGRQFSNSRSEMNVSTLELGDSALYLCASSPSGTGHEKLFFGSGTQLSVL.

This clone was seen a handful of times. The V gene is TRBV7-2, the J gene TRBJ2-1; 14 positions match TRBD2. The CDR3 sequence is 15 residues long. V was pared by 4 bases and J by 15 bases, with 11 bases of the junction left unmatched. The germline CDR1 and CDR2 sequences are SGHTA and FQGNSA. CDR3 loop: CASSSVPGLAGAVFF. In nucleotides, the CDR3 is TGTGCCAGCAGCTCCGTACCGGGACTAGCGGGAGCAGTGTTCTTC.